The rows below give T cell receptor beta chains drawn from one sample of a study of blood T cell repertoires in COVID-19. TCRdb's table, derived via immunoSEQ multiplex PCR, lists solely in-frame clones and lacks some. The table has fewer than 250,000 clones, 88% seen once. Sequenced input: peripheral blood. The receptors were sampled from a man aged 30-40 years with acute or convalescent COVID-19. CDR3s include the opening cysteine and the closing phenylalanine or tryptophan. A D gene is named only where the DNA matches it firmly. Rows may omit the clone size; those that give it use once, few, many or a size class.

abundance | j_gene | d_gene | v_gene | CDR3aa | CDR3nt
. | TRBJ2-1 | TRBD2 | TRBV28 | CATYPGTSGYNEQFF | TGTGCCACTTATCCGGGGACTAGCGGCTACAATGAGCAGTTCTTC
. | TRBJ2-1 | TRBD2 | TRBV28 | CASRISGGPGDEQFF | TGTGCCAGCAGGATTAGCGGGGGGCCGGGGGATGAGCAGTTCTTC
once | TRBJ2-7 | TRBD2 | TRBV27 | CASSTPAGGSYEQYF | TGTGCCAGCAGTACCCCCGCGGGGGGATCCTACGAGCAGTACTTC
. | TRBJ1-2 | . | TRBV2 | CASSGGKGANYGYTF | TGTGCCAGCAGTGGGGGAAAAGGGGCAAACTATGGCTACACCTTC
. | TRBJ1-5 | . | TRBV3-1/TRBV3-2 | CASSQREGPQHF | TGTGCCAGCAGCCAGCGGGAAGGTCCCCAGCATTTT
. | TRBJ2-1 | TRBD2 | TRBV5-5 | CASSKRLAGGRSYNEQFF | TGTGCCAGCAGCAAGAGACTAGCGGGGGGGCGATCCTACAATGAGCAGTTCTTC
. | TRBJ1-2 | . | TRBV28 | CASRPPAGGYTF | TGTGCCAGCAGGCCCCCGGCGGGCGGCTACACCTTC
. | TRBJ1-1 | TRBD1 | TRBV27 | CASSNRGGNAEAFF | TGTGCCAGCAGTAACAGGGGTGGGAACGCTGAAGCTTTCTTT
. | TRBJ1-3 | TRBD1 | TRBV10-3 | CAISPAGTGSGNTIYF | TGTGCCATCAGCCCAGCCGGGACAGGCTCTGGAAACACCATATATTTT
. | TRBJ1-4 | . | TRBV5-1 | CASCPAGLENEKLFF | TGCGCCAGTTGTCCTGCGGGGCTAGAAAATGAAAAACTGTTTTTT
. | TRBJ2-4 | . | TRBV12-5 | CASGQEVTSAKNIQYF | TGTGCTAGTGGTCAAGAGGTGACCTCGGCCAAAAACATTCAGTACTTC
. | TRBJ2-7 | . | TRBV7-9 | CASSWGRAVDEQYF | TGTGCCAGCAGCTGGGGCCGAGCCGTGGACGAGCAGTACTTC
. | TRBJ1-5 | TRBD1 | TRBV28 | CASRFTGGRSQPQHF | TGTGCCAGCAGATTTACAGGGGGCAGGAGTCAGCCCCAGCATTTT
. | TRBJ1-4 | . | TRBV18 | CASSQDSLFATNEKLFF | TGTGCCAGCTCACAGGACTCCCTATTCGCAACTAATGAAAAACTGTTTTTT
. | TRBJ1-2 | TRBD1 | TRBV5-8 | CASSLFGTGPYGYTF | TGTGCCAGCAGCTTGTTTGGGACAGGGCCTTATGGCTACACCTTC
. | TRBJ1-1 | . | TRBV7-3 | CASSLTVTTNTEAFF | TGTGCCAGCAGCTTAACCGTAACCACAAACACTGAAGCTTTCTTT
. | TRBJ1-2 | . | TRBV5-4 | CASSLDSNYGYTF | TGTGCCAGCAGCTTGGACTCCAACTATGGCTACACCTTC
. | TRBJ1-2 | . | TRBV7-9 | CASSPVTGTLYGYTF | TGTGCCAGCAGCCCGGTAACCGGGACTCTATATGGCTACACCTTC
once | TRBJ2-1 | . | TRBV18 | CASSLLDNEQFF | TGTGCCAGCTCCCTACTAGACAATGAGCAGTTCTTC
. | TRBJ2-3 | TRBD1 | TRBV6-2/TRBV6-3 | CASSPRTGGIFAQYF | TGTGCCAGCAGCCCCCGGACAGGGGGTATCTTTGCGCAGTATTTT
. | TRBJ2-5 | TRBD2 | TRBV6-5 | CASRGLAEAPETQYF | TGTGCCAGCAGAGGACTAGCGGAGGCCCCGGAGACCCAGTACTTC
once | TRBJ2-7 | . | TRBV28 | CASSLLTAYEQYF | TGTGCCAGCAGTTTATTAACAGCCTACGAGCAGTACTTC
. | TRBJ1-2 | TRBD1 | TRBV7-9 | CASSSKGGRGRFGYTF | TGTGCCAGCAGCTCAAAAGGTGGCAGGGGGCGTTTTGGCTACACCTTC
. | TRBJ1-2 | . | TRBV2 | CASSVSQEPTYGYTF | TGTGCCAGCAGTGTTAGCCAAGAGCCCACCTATGGCTACACCTTC
. | TRBJ1-2 | TRBD1 | TRBV27 | CASSRTGGDGYTF | TGTGCCAGCAGTCGGACAGGGGGAGATGGCTACACCTTC
. | TRBJ1-1 | TRBD1 | TRBV7-2 | CASSPRGRGRTEAFF | TGTGCCAGCAGTCCCCGGGGCAGGGGGCGTACTGAAGCTTTCTTT
. | TRBJ2-7 | . | TRBV28 | CASRNMVYEQYF | TGTGCCAGCAGAAACATGGTCTACGAGCAGTACTTC